This TCR beta chain was recorded in a study of CD8 T cells in Susac syndrome. It was with random hexamers that roughly 0.45 to 1 ug RNA was reverse transcribed. Amplification of TCR beta CDR3 by immunoSEQ multiplex PCR spanned 54 Vbeta and 13 Jbeta. TCRdb re-analysed the immunoSEQ multiplex PCR reads in MiXCR, keeping a single row per CDR3 protein. This sample yields approximately 300,000 distinct CDR3 sequences, of which 65% to 90% are seen a single time; roughly 0.21% belongs to the top ten. This CDR3 region has 13 residues. The V gene's germline CDR1 is SEHNR and CDR2 FQNEAQ (reference sequence). V lost 3 bases to trimming and J lost 9 bases, with 12 bases between them. The multiple sclerosis controls comprised treatment-naive patients whose relapsing-remitting disease was stable or active. The CD8+ and CD4+ T cells were isolated magnetically using a negative isolation approach, whereas the TEMRA cells were enriched by FACS.

The rearrangement uses TRBV7-9 and TRBJ2-1; D is unclear. The specimen sequenced was CD8+ T cells from PBMCs. The source of this sequence is a human donor with multiple sclerosis. The CDR3 reads CASSLPVSPEQFF. In DNA, the CDR3 is TGTGCCAGCAGCTTGCCGGTCAGCCCTGAGCAGTTCTTC.